A single sample gave rise to the 17 T cell receptor beta chains below, sequenced in a study of identical twins. TCRdb re-derived calls from the 5' RACE reads in MiXCR, one entry per CDR3 protein. This table holds nearly 900,000 distinct CDR3 sequences, 9% to 15% found once. These data were also filed under a second study, of yellow fever vaccine responses in identical twins.

Sequencing was performed on PBMCs. These receptors were taken from a woman under 30 in good health.

The CDR3 bases are TGTGCCAGCACCCCGTGGGGTTCTGGAAACACCATATATTTT. This gives the protein CASTPWGSGNTIYF. J is TRBJ1-3 and V is TRBV28; D remains unclear. V was clipped by 7 bases and J by 1 base, with 11 bases between them. In germline, CDR1 is MDHEN, CDR2 SYDVKM. CDR3 length: 14 amino acids.

A few counts support this clonotype. This rearrangement joins TRBV6-4 to TRBJ2-7; D gene ambiguous. V was trimmed by 0 bases and J by 5 bases, leaving 11 bases between them. The V gene's germline CDR1 is MRHNA and CDR2 SNTAGT. This CDR3 region has 14 residues. CDR3 sequence (DNA): TGTGCCAGCAGTGACTCGAAGGGAAGGGACGAGCAGTACGTC. It specifies CASSDSKGRDEQYV.

This clonotype appeared a few times. The chain joins TRBV27 to TRBJ2-7, with 11 nucleotides matching TRBD2. Germline CDR1 MNHEY, CDR2 SMNVEV (reference sequence). The CDR3 is 17 amino acids. V lost 6 bases, J lost 3 bases, and 13 bases stayed unmatched. DNA for the CDR3: TGTGCCAGCAGCGGACGAAAGCTAGCGGGGGGAGGCTACGAGCAGTACTTC. This codes for CASSGRKLAGGGYEQYF.

This clonotype was detected ten times or more. The chain uses TRBV5-1 and TRBJ2-3, with TRBD2 identical over 9 bases. Germline CDR1 reads SGHRS; CDR2 reads YFSETQ. The CDR3 extends over 15 amino acids. Trimming cost V 2 bases and J 5 bases; bases outside gene matches: 6. The CDR3 here is CASSFNSGRQDTQYF. The CDR3 region has the DNA TGCGCCAGCAGCTTTAATAGCGGGAGACAAGATACGCAGTATTTT.

J is TRBJ2-1 and V is TRBV10-3; 11 bases fit TRBD2. This CDR3 spans 16 amino acids. The germline gives CDR1 ENHRY, CDR2 SYGVKD. Trimming removed 7 bases from V and 1 base from J; junction bases left unmatched: 6. CDR3 nucleotide sequence: TGTGCCATCACTGGACTAGCGGGTACATCCTACAATGAGCAGTTCTTC. Protein: CAITGLAGTSYNEQFF.

This clonotype came up many times. The chain combines TRBV10-3 with TRBJ2-7; possible D gene TRBD1, 5 bases. The CDR3 is made up of 13 amino acids. The V end was cut by 4 bases, the J end by 4 bases, with 11 bases between. Germline values: CDR1 ENHRY, CDR2 SYGVKD. CDR3 amino acids: CAISGGASYEQYF. CDR3 nucleotide sequence: TGTGCCATCAGTGGGGGCGCTTCGTACGAGCAGTACTTC.

This clonotype was detected only a few times. The chain has TRBV13 and TRBJ2-7, with TRBD1 as a possible D gene (6 bases). The CDR3 spans 15 residues. The V and J ends lost 6 bases and 0 bases respectively, with 15 bases between them. Per the germline V gene, CDR1 is PRHDT and CDR2 is FYEKMQ (reference sequence). CDR3 sequence: CASSIDRLSSYEQYF. The DNA of the CDR3 is TGTGCCAGCAGTATTGACAGGTTGAGCTCCTACGAGCAGTACTTC. Full variable domain (outside the CDR3, taken from reference TRBV13 and TRBJ2-7): AAGVIQSPRHLIKEKRETATLKCYPIPRHDTVYWYQQGPGQDPQFLISFYEKMQSDKGSIPDRFSAQQFSDYHSELNMSSLELGDSALYFCASSIDRLSSYEQYFGPGTRLTVT.

The chain is built from TRBV5-1 and TRBJ2-7; 10 bases are a match to TRBD1. The CDR3 runs to 15 residues. Losses at the gene ends were 6 bases for V and 2 bases for J; bases not matched to a gene: 8. From germline, CDR1 is SGHRS and CDR2 YFSETQ. CDR3 DNA: TGCGCCAGCACTCATGGCGGGACAGGGGCCTACGAGCAGTACTTC. Protein sequence: CASTHGGTGAYEQYF.

The chain employs TRBV3-1 and TRBJ2-1; no firm D call. CDR1 LGHDT and CDR2 YNNKEL come from the germline V gene (reference sequence). This CDR3 contains 12 residues. The ends were cut back, 3 bases at V and 13 bases at J, with 13 bases in the middle. CDR3 bases: TGTGCCAGCAGCCAGGAAGGACGATTCCAGTTCTTC. Its translation is CASSQEGRFQFF.

This clonotype occurred a few times. The chain employs TRBV27 and TRBJ2-1; TRBD2 is a possible D gene (6 bases). Germline V gene lookup returns CDR1 MNHEY and CDR2 SMNVEV (reference sequence). Between the trimmed V and J ends, which lost 6 bases and 6 bases, there was a span of 24 bases. The CDR3 is 17 residues long. The CDR3 sequence is CASRPTWDSSTRNEQFF. CDR3 coding DNA: TGTGCCAGCAGACCAACCTGGGACTCCTCGACCCGCAATGAGCAGTTCTTC.

A few counts support this clonotype. The CDR3 DNA reads as TGTGCCAGCAGTTACGGGTACAATCAGCCCCAGCATTTT. Translated, it gives CASSYGYNQPQHF. The chain carries TRBV6-5 and TRBJ1-5; D not resolved. The CDR3 is 13 amino acids. V lost 2 bases and J lost 3, with 5 bases in between. Germline assignment: CDR1 MNHEY and CDR2 SVGAGI.

The chain recombines TRBV7-9 with TRBJ2-1; D is uncertain. Between the trimmed V and J ends, which lost 10 bases and 7 bases, there was a span of 14 bases. The CDR3 extends over 12 amino acids. Germline V gene lookup returns CDR1 SEHNR and CDR2 FQNEAQ (reference sequence). CDR3: CAIIGVWNEQFF. The CDR3 region has the DNA TGTGCCATCATTGGGGTATGGAATGAGCAGTTCTTC.

This clonotype turned up a few times. The CDR3 spells CSVSGGIQETQYF. The CDR3 DNA is TGCAGCGTCTCGGGAGGGATCCAAGAGACCCAGTACTTC. The chain carries TRBV29-1 and TRBJ2-5; 8 bases map to TRBD2. The CDR3 length is 13 residues. V dropped 6 bases and J dropped 1; count of bases not matched to a gene: 4. Germline V gene lookup returns CDR1 SQVTM and CDR2 ANQGSEA. Filled out from reference TRBV29-1 and TRBJ2-5, the complete variable domain reads SAVISQKPSRDICQRGTSLTIQCQVDSQVTMMFWYRQQPGQSLTLIATANQGSEATYESGFVIDKFPISRPNLTFSTLTVSNMSPEDSSIYLCSVSGGIQETQYFGPGTRLLVL.

The chain combines TRBV4-1 with TRBJ2-3; 10 bases line up with TRBD1. This CDR3 has 16 amino acids. V shed 3 bases, J shed 4 bases, and the junction held 7 bases outside the gene matches. CDR1 and CDR2 (germline): MGHRA, YSYEKL. The CDR3 DNA sequence: TGCGCCAGCAGCCAGCCCGACAGGGGGCATCCAGATACGCAGTATTTT. Translation gives CASSQPDRGHPDTQYF.

This chain links TRBV2 with TRBJ2-2, with 10 bases lining up with TRBD2. There are 14 residues in the CDR3. The germline V gene has CDR1 SNHLY and CDR2 FYNNEI. The V segment lost 7 bases and the J segment 5 bases; nucleotides outside the gene matches: 4. CDR3 DNA sequence: TGTGCCAGCATTCTAGCGGGAGTAACCGGGGAGCTGTTTTTT. This translates into CASILAGVTGELFF. The full variable domain, rest sourced from reference TRBV2 and TRBJ2-2, is EPEVTQTPSHQVTQMGQEVILRCVPISNHLYFYWYRQILGQKVEFLVSFYNNEISEKSEIFDDQFSVERPDGSNFTLKIRSTKLEDSAMYFCASILAGVTGELFFGEGSRLTVL.

The CDR3 DNA sequence: TGCAGTGCTACACAGGGTTGGTACCAAGAGACCCAGTACTTC. Encoded protein: CSATQGWYQETQYF. This chain connects TRBV20-1 to TRBJ2-5; D possibly corresponds to TRBD1 (6 bases). CDR3 length: 14 amino acids. Per the germline V gene, CDR1 is DFQATT and CDR2 is SNEGSKA (reference sequence). With 4 bases removed from V and 0 bases from J, the gap between germline ends came to 12 bases.

This clonotype has only one observation. The chain links TRBV29-1 to TRBJ2-2; D possibly corresponds to TRBD1 (6 bases). The V and J ends lost 3 bases and 5 bases respectively, with 13 bases between them. CDR1 is SQVTM and CDR2 is ANQGSEA in the germline V gene. There are 14 residues in the CDR3. As DNA, the CDR3 is TGCAGCGTTGAGGGGGCGGTGCGAACCGGGGAGCTGTTTTTT. Residues: CSVEGAVRTGELFF.